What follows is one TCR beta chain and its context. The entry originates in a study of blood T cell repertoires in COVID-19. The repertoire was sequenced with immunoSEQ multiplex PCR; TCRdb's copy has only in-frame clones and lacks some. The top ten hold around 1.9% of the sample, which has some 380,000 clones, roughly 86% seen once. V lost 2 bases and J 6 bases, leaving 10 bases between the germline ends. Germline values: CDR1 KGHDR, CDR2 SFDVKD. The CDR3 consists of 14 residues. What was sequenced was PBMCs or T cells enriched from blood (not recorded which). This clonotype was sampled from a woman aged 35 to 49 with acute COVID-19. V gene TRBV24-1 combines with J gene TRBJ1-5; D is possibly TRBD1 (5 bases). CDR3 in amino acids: CATSDSRGFQPQHF. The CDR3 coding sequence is TGTGCCACCAGTGATTCTCGGGGGTTTCAGCCCCAGCATTTT.